This T cell receptor (beta chain) stems from a study of shared clonotypes between healthy human individuals. Across the study: The study drew on two women and a few men aged 18 to 49 as donors.

Genomic DNA for unsorted samples was obtained from about 90 million PBMCs. For each subset, genomic DNA was distributed in equal portions over several immunoSEQ plates. Ten immunoSEQ deep assay plates held the unsorted PBMC DNA. Profiling relied on immunoSEQ multiplex PCR, and the TCRdb table lists in-frame clones only, not all of them. The sample lists 100,000 or so clones; approximately 44% were seen once. V was cut by 4 bases and J by 5 bases, with 11 bases left in between. This CDR3 comprises 13 residues. The germline gives CDR1 SGHNT, CDR2 YYREEE (reference sequence). The sequence was obtained from a woman in her forties in good health. Some clones in this sample may be carry-over from other donors' samples. The V and J genes are TRBV5-4 and TRBJ2-3, with a possible D match to TRBD2 (5 bases). Sequenced: PBMCs. The CDR3: CASSGGGGDTQYF. CDR3 nucleotides: TGTGCCAGCAGCGGCGGCGGAGGAGATACGCAGTATTTT.